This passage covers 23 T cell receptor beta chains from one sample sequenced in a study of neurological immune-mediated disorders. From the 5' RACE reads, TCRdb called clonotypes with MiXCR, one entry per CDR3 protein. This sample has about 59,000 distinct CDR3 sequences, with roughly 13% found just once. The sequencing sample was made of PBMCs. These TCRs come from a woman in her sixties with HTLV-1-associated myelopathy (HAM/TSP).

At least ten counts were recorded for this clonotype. As DNA, the CDR3 is TGCGCCAGCAGCTTGATGGGGGGTCAAGAGACCCAGTACTTC. Residues: CASSLMGGQETQYF. The V gene is TRBV5-1, the J gene TRBJ2-5, with D possibly matching TRBD2 (6 bases). The V gene's germline CDR1 is SGHRS and CDR2 YFSETQ. Trimming took 1 base from V and 2 from J, leaving 9 bases between them. CDR3 length equals 14 residues.

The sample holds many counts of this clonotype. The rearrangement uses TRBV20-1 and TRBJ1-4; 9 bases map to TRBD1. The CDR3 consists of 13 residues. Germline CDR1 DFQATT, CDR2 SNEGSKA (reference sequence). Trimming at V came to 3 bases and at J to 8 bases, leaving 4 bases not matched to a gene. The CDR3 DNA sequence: TGCAGTGCTAGGACAGGGGGTGAGGAAAAACTGTTTTTT. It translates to CSARTGGEEKLFF.

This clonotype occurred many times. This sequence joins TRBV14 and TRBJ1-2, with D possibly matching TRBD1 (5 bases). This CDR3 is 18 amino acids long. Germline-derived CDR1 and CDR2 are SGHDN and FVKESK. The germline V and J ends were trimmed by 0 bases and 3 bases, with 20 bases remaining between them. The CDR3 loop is CASSQDLRGPNPHYGYTF. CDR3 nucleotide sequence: TGTGCCAGCAGCCAAGATCTTAGGGGACCGAATCCGCACTATGGCTACACCTTC.

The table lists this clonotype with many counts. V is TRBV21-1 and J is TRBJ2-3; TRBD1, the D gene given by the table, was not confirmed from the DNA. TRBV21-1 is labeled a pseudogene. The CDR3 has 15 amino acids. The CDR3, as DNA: TGTGCCAGCACCCTAACTTGGACAGCCTTTTATACGCAGTATTTT. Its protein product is CASTLTWTAFYTQYF.

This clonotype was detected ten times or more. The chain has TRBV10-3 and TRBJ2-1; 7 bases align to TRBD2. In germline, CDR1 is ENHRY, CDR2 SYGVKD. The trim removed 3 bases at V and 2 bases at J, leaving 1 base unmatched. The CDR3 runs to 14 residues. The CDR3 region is CAISDGTTYNEQFF. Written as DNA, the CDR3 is TGTGCCATCAGTGATGGGACTACCTACAATGAGCAGTTCTTC.

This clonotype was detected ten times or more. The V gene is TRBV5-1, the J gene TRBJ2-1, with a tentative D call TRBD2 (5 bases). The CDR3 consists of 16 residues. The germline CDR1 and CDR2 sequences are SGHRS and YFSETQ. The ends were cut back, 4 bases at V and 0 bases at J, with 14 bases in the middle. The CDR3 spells CASSQDFSSSYNEQFF. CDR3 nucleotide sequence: TGCGCCAGCAGCCAGGACTTCAGCAGCTCCTACAATGAGCAGTTCTTC. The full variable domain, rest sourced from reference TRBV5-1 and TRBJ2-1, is KAGVTQTPRYLIKTRGQQVTLSCSPISGHRSVSWYQQTPGQGLQFLFEYFSETQRNKGNFPGRFSGRQFSNSRSEMNVSTLELGDSALYLCASSQDFSSSYNEQFFGPGTRLTVL.

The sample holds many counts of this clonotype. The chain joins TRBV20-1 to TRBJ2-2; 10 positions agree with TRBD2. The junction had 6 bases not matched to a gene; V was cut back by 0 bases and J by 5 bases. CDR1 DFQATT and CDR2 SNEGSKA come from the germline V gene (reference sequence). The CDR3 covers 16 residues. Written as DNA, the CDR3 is TGCAGTGCTAGAGATACTAGCGGGACCCGGACCGGGGAGCTGTTTTTT. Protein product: CSARDTSGTRTGELFF.

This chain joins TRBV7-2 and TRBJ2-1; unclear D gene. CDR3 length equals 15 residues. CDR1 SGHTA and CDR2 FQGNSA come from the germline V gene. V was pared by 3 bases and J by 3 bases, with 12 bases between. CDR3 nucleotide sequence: TGTGCCAGCAGCTTCGACCGGCAGCTCTACAATGAGCAGTTCTTC. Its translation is CASSFDRQLYNEQFF.

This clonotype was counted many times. CDR3 nucleotide sequence: TGTGCCAGCAGTTTATGCTGCGGCCCCTCCTACGAGCAGTACTTC. Translated, it gives CASSLCCGPSYEQYF. This chain links TRBV28 with TRBJ2-7; D unclear. Trimming stripped 0 bases from V and 0 bases from J, with 9 bases between. Germline V gene data show CDR1 as MDHEN and CDR2 as SYDVKM. The length of the CDR3 is 15 residues.

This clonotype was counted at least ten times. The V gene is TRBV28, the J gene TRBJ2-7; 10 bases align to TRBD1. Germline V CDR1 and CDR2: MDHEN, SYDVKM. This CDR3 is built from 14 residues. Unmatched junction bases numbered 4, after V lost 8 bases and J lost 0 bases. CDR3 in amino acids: CASAGQGSSYEQYF. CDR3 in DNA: TGTGCCAGCGCGGGACAGGGGTCCTCCTACGAGCAGTACTTC. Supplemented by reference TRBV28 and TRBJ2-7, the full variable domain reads DVKVTQSSRYLVKRTGEKVFLECVQDMDHENMFWYRQDPGLGLRLIYFSYDVKMKEKGDIPEGYSVSREKKERFSLILESASTNQTSMYLCASAGQGSSYEQYFGPGTRLTVT.

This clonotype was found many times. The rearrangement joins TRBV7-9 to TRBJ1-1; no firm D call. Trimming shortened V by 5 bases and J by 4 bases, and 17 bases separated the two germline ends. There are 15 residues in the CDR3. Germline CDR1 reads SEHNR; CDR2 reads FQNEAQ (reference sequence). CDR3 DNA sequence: TGTGCCAGCAGCGTTAACAGAGATGTAGGCACTGAAGCTTTCTTT. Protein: CASSVNRDVGTEAFF.

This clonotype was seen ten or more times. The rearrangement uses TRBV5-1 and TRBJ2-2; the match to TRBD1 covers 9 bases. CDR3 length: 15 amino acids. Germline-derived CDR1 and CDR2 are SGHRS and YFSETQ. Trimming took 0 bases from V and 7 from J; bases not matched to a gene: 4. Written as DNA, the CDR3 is TGCGCCAGCAGCTTGGTGGGACAGGGAAACGGGGAGCTGTTTTTT. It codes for CASSLVGQGNGELFF.

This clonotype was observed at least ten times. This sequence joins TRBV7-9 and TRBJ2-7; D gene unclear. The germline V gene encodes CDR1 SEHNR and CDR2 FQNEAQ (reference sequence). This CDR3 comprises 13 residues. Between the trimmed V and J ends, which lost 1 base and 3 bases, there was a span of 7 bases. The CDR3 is CASSLDPDYEQYF. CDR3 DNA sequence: TGTGCCAGCAGCTTAGACCCAGACTACGAGCAGTACTTC.

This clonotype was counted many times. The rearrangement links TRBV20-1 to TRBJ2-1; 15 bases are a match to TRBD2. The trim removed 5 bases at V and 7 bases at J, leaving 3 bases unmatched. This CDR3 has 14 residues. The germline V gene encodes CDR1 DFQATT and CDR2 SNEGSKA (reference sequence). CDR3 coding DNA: TGCAGTGCTGGACTAGCGGGAGGGCCGAATGAGCAGTTCTTC. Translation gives CSAGLAGGPNEQFF.

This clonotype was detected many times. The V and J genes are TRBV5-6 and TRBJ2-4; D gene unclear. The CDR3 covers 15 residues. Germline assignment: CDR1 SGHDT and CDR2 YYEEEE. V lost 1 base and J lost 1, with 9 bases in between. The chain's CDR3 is CASSLQRQAKNIQYF. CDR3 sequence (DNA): TGTGCCAGCAGCTTGCAGAGGCAGGCCAAAAACATTCAGTACTTC. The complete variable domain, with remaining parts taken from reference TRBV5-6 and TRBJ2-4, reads DAGVTQSPTHLIKTRGQQVTLRCSPKSGHDTVSWYQQALGQGPQFIFQYYEEEERQRGNFPDRFSGHQFPNYSSELNVNALLLGDSALYLCASSLQRQAKNIQYFGAGTRLSVL.

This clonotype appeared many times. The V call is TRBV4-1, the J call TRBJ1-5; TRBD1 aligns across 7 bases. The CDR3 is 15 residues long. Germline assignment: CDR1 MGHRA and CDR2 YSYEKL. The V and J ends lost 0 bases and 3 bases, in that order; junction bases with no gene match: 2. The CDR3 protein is CASSQEGQINQPQHF. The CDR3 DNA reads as TGCGCCAGCAGCCAAGAGGGACAGATCAATCAGCCCCAGCATTTT.

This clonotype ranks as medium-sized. CDR3 amino acids: CSVVTYRQETQYF. CDR3 DNA: TGCAGCGTCGTAACATACAGACAAGAGACCCAGTACTTC. This chain connects TRBV29-1 to TRBJ2-5; no clear D. V lost 6 bases and J lost 2, with 13 bases in between. Germline-derived CDR1 and CDR2 are SQVTM and ANQGSEA. CDR3 size: 13 residues. The full variable domain, in which reference TRBV29-1 and TRBJ2-5 provide the parts outside the CDR3, is SAVISQKPSRDICQRGTSLTIQCQVDSQVTMMFWYRQQPGQSLTLIATANQGSEATYESGFVIDKFPISRPNLTFSTLTVSNMSPEDSSIYLCSVVTYRQETQYFGPGTRLLVL.

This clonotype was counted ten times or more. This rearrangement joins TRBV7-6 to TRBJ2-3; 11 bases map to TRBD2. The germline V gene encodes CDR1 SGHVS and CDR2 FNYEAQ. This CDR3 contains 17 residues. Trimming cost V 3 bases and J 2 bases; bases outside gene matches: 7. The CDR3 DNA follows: TGTGCCAGCAGCTTGACTAGCGGGACTACTTCCACAGATACGCAGTATTTT. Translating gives CASSLTSGTTSTDTQYF.

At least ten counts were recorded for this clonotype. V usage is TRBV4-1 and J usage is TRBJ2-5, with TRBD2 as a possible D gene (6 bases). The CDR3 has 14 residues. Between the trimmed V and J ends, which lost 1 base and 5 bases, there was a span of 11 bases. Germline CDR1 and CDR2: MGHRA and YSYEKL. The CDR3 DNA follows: TGCGCCAGCAGCCAAGGCCCGGAGGGGGAGACCCAGTACTTC. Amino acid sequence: CASSQGPEGETQYF.

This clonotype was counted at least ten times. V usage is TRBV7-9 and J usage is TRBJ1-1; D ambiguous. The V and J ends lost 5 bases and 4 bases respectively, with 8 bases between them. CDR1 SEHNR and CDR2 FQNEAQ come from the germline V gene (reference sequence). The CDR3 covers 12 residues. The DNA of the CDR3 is TGTGCCAGCAGCCTAAGAGGCACTGAAGCTTTCTTT. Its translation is CASSLRGTEAFF.

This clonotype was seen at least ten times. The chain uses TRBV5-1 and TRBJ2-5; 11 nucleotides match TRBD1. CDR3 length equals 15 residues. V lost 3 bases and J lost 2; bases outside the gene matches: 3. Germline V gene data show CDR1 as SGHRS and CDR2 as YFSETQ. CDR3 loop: CASSYGQGAQETQYF. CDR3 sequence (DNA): TGCGCCAGCAGCTACGGACAGGGGGCTCAAGAGACCCAGTACTTC.

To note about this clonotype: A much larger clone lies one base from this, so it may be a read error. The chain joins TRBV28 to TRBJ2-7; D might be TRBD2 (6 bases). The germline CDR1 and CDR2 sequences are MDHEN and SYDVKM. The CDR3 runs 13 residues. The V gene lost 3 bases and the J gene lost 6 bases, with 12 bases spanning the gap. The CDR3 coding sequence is TGTGCCAGCAGTTTGAGCCGGAGGGTCGAGCAGTACTTC. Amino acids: CASSLSRRVEQYF. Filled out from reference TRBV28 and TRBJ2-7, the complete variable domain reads DVKVTQSSRYLVKRTGEKVFLECVQDMDHENMFWYRQDPGLGLRLIYFSYDVKMKEKGDIPEGYSVSREKKERFSLILESASTNQTSMYLCASSLSRRVEQYFGPGTRLTVT.

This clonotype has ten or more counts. The CDR3 is CASSLFFGADLAKNIQYF. CDR3 nucleotides: TGCGCCAGCAGCTTGTTTTTCGGGGCCGACCTAGCCAAAAACATTCAGTACTTC. This chain joins TRBV5-1 and TRBJ2-4; the D call may be TRBD1 or TRBD2 (5 bases each). The CDR3 runs to 18 residues. The germline CDR1 and CDR2 sequences are SGHRS and YFSETQ. With 1 base removed from V and 0 bases from J, the gap between germline ends came to 17 bases. Using reference TRBV5-1 and TRBJ2-4 for the parts outside the CDR3, the full variable domain is KAGVTQTPRYLIKTRGQQVTLSCSPISGHRSVSWYQQTPGQGLQFLFEYFSETQRNKGNFPGRFSGRQFSNSRSEMNVSTLELGDSALYLCASSLFFGADLAKNIQYFGAGTRLSVL.